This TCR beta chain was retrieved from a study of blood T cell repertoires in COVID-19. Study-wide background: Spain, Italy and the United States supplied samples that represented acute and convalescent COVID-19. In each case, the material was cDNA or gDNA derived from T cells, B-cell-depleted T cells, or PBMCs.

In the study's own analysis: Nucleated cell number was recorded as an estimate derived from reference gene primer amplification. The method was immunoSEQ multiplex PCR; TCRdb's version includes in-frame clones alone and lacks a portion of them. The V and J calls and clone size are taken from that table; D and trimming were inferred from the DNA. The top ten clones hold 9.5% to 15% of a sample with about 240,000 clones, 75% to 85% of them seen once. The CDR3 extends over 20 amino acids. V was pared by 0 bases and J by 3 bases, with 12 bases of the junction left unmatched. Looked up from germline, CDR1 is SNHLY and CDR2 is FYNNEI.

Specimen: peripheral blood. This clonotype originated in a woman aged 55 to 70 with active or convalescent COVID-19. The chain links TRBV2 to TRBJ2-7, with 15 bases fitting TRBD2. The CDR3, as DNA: TGTGCCAGCAGTGAAGCGCTTCCGGGACTAGCGGGGGGCCTATACTACGAGCAGTACTTC. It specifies CASSEALPGLAGGLYYEQYF. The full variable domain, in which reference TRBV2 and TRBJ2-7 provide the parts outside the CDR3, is EPEVTQTPSHQVTQMGQEVILRCVPISNHLYFYWYRQILGQKVEFLVSFYNNEISEKSEIFDDQFSVERPDGSNFTLKIRSTKLEDSAMYFCASSEALPGLAGGLYYEQYFGPGTRLTVT.